Below, 15 T cell receptor beta chains from the same sample are listed, as sequenced in a study of OX40 agonist ivuxolimab in advanced cancers. The data were produced by immunoSEQ multiplex PCR, yet TCRdb's version contains in-frame clones alone and is incomplete. The table records roughly 91,000 clones, roughly 95% of them present only once. Source: CD4+ or CD8+ T cells sorted from blood, taken in a trial of the OX40 agonist ivuxolimab. The origin of the receptors is an adult with an advanced solid tumor such as melanoma, head and neck, liver or kidney cancer.

V usage is TRBV9 and J usage is TRBJ1-3; 8 nucleotides match TRBD1. The trim removed 3 bases at V and 2 bases at J, leaving 7 bases unmatched. The germline V gene encodes CDR1 SGDLS and CDR2 YYNGEE. The length of the CDR3 is 16 residues. CDR3 sequence: CASSGQGAVTGNTIYF. The CDR3 DNA reads as TGTGCCAGCAGCGGCCAGGGGGCAGTAACTGGAAACACCATATATTTT.

The rearrangement uses TRBV9 and TRBJ1-4; the match to TRBD1 covers 10 bases. Looked up from germline, CDR1 is SGDLS and CDR2 is YYNGEE. V lost 0 bases to trimming and J lost 7 bases; unmatched junction nucleotides: 3. The length of the CDR3 is 15 residues. The CDR3 loop reads CASSVEDRGPEKLFF. CDR3 DNA: TGTGCCAGCAGCGTAGAAGACAGGGGGCCTGAAAAACTGTTTTTT.

CDR3 sequence: CASSKRGGLTGDYTQYF. The DNA of the CDR3 is TGTGCCAGCAGCAAAAGGGGGGGTTTAACAGGGGACTATACGCAGTATTTT. This rearrangement joins TRBV21-1 to TRBJ2-3. TRBV21-1 is shown as a pseudogene. The CDR3 is 17 residues long.

The chain recombines TRBV19 with TRBJ2-7; 8 bases are shared with TRBD1. Germline CDR1 and CDR2: LNHDA and SQIVND (reference sequence). V shed 6 bases and J 5 bases; nucleotides not matched to a gene: 6. The CDR3 covers 13 residues. The CDR3 DNA is TGTGCCAGTAGCTTGCAGGGGGCCAACGAGCAGTACTTC. Amino acids: CASSLQGANEQYF.

The J gene is TRBJ1-4, the V gene TRBV10-3; D remains ambiguous. This CDR3 region has 13 residues. With 2 bases removed from V and 4 bases from J, the gap between germline ends came to 5 bases. Germline V gene sequence: CDR1 ENHRY, CDR2 SYGVKD. The CDR3 nucleotides are TGTGCCATCAGTGAGGGGTATAATGAAAAACTGTTTTTT. Translation: CAISEGYNEKLFF.

This chain uses TRBV6-4 with TRBJ2-2; no firm D call. Germline CDR1 is MRHNA and CDR2 is SNTAGT. The CDR3 has 13 amino acids. V gave up 6 bases and J gave up 0 bases, with 5 bases separating them. The CDR3 nucleotides read TGTGCCAGCAGATGGCCGAACACCGGGGAGCTGTTTTTT. This codes for CASRWPNTGELFF.

The chain recombines TRBV28 with TRBJ2-3, with D unresolved. Germline V lookup: CDR1 MDHEN, CDR2 SYDVKM. V gave up 3 bases and J gave up 1 base, with 5 bases separating them. The CDR3 sequence is 13 residues long. The CDR3 region is CASSFQGTDTQYF. CDR3 sequence (DNA): TGTGCCAGCAGTTTTCAGGGCACAGATACGCAGTATTTT. The variable domain in full, with the rest retrieved from reference TRBV28 and TRBJ2-3, is DVKVTQSSRYLVKRTGEKVFLECVQDMDHENMFWYRQDPGLGLRLIYFSYDVKMKEKGDIPEGYSVSREKKERFSLILESASTNQTSMYLCASSFQGTDTQYFGPGTRLTVL.

The rearrangement uses TRBV9 and TRBJ2-3; the D gene is possibly TRBD1 (5 bases). The CDR3 length is 16 residues. Trimming took off 4 bases at V and 7 bases at J, with 22 bases between the two ends. Per germline, CDR1 SGDLS and CDR2 YYNGEE. The CDR3 coding sequence is TGTGCCAGCAGCCCCACCCTAGACAGTCGTTCCAATACGCAGTATTTT. It yields the protein CASSPTLDSRSNTQYF.

The V and J genes are TRBV27 and TRBJ2-3; the match to TRBD2 covers 9 bases. The V and J ends lost 5 bases and 3 bases, in that order; junction bases with no gene match: 9. CDR3 length: 16 residues. The germline CDR1 and CDR2 sequences are MNHEY and SMNVEV (reference sequence). As DNA, the CDR3 is TGTGCCAGCAGTCCCCAGGGCGGGGGGGCGACAGATACGCAGTATTTT. Its translation is CASSPQGGGATDTQYF.

This chain links TRBV9 with TRBJ2-1; 11 nucleotides line up with TRBD2. Germline lookup yields CDR1 SGDLS and CDR2 YYNGEE. The CDR3 is made up of 16 amino acids. The J segment lost 7 bases and the V segment lost 0 bases, leaving 6 bases of the junction unmatched. The CDR3 bases are TGTGCCAGCAGCGTAGGAACTAGCGGGGGTGAAAATGAGCAGTTCTTC. Translating it yields CASSVGTSGGENEQFF.

This sequence joins TRBV4-1 and TRBJ2-7, with TRBD2 as a possible D gene (5 bases). The germline V gene encodes CDR1 MGHRA and CDR2 YSYEKL. The V gene lost 1 base and the J gene lost 6 bases, with 16 bases spanning the gap. The CDR3 has 15 residues. The DNA of the CDR3 is TGCGCCAGCAGCCAAGGGTTGGACTGGGGTCTCGAGCAGTACTTC. Translating gives CASSQGLDWGLEQYF.

V is TRBV7-8 and J is TRBJ1-2, with D tentatively TRBD1 (5 bases). The V gene lost 3 bases and the J gene lost 2 bases, with 13 bases spanning the gap. CDR3 length equals 15 residues. Germline V gene sequence: CDR1 SGHVS, CDR2 FQNEAQ. The chain's CDR3 is CASSLYGGRNYGYTF. The CDR3 nucleotides are TGTGCCAGCAGCTTGTATGGGGGTAGGAACTATGGCTACACCTTC. The whole variable domain, filled in from reference TRBV7-8 and TRBJ1-2, reads GAGVSQSPRYKVAKRGQDVALRCDPISGHVSLFWYQQALGQGPEFLTYFQNEAQLDKSGLPSDRFFAERPEGSVSTLKIQRTQQEDSAVYLCASSLYGGRNYGYTFGSGTRLTVV.

This clone was seen just once. The V gene is TRBV5-5, the J gene TRBJ2-3; D is ambiguous. V lost 4 bases and J lost 2, with 14 bases in between. Germline CDR1 and CDR2: SGHKS and YYEKEE (reference sequence). The CDR3 consists of 15 residues. The DNA for the CDR3 is TGTGCCAGCAGCGTTCAGGATTGGGACACAGATACGCAGTATTTT. It yields the protein CASSVQDWDTDTQYF.

The J gene is TRBJ2-2, the V gene TRBV5-1, with 7 bases aligning to TRBD1. The CDR3 has 15 residues. J lost 5 bases, V lost 2 bases, and 6 bases had no gene match. CDR1 and CDR2 (germline): SGHRS, YFSETQ. The CDR3 region is CASSLGTDSTGELFF. The CDR3 region has the DNA TGCGCCAGCAGCTTAGGGACAGATAGTACCGGGGAGCTGTTTTTT.

This rearrangement joins TRBV4-1 to TRBJ2-5; 8 bases agree with TRBD1. The CDR3 is 15 amino acids. With V trimmed by 4 bases and J by 5 bases, 9 bases remained unmatched. In germline, CDR1 is MGHRA, CDR2 YSYEKL. The CDR3 bases are TGCGCCAGCAGCCCTGGACAGGGTGGGGAGGAGACCCAGTACTTC. Translated, it gives CASSPGQGGEETQYF.